These T cell receptor beta chains were read from a single sample in a study of T cells in Graves' hyperthyroidism and ophthalmopathy. MiXCR, run by TCRdb on the multiplex PCR reads, gives a single entry per CDR3 protein. The table includes roughly 500,000 distinct CDR3 sequences, approximately 13% detected once. Sequences were obtained from blood. These receptors all stem from a woman between 25 and 40 years old with Graves' hyperthyroidism that later progressed to Graves' ophthalmopathy. Each CDR3 is given with its conserved first and last residue. A D gene is named only where the DNA matches it firmly. Size is stated for part of the rows, as once, few or many counts, or as a class when the clone is expanded.

d_gene | j_gene | v_gene | abundance | CDR3nt | CDR3aa
TRBD1 | TRBJ2-7 | TRBV19 | many | TGTGCCAGTAGTATTAAGGGACAGGGCTACGAGCAGTACTTC | CASSIKGQGYEQYF
TRBD1 | TRBJ2-1 | TRBV15 | many | TGTGCCACCAGCGCCTCCTCCGGGACAGTCACCTACAATGAGCAGTTCTTC | CATSASSGTVTYNEQFF
TRBD2 | TRBJ2-7 | TRBV18 | few | TGTGCCAGCTCACCATCCGGGACTAGCGTACCCTACGAGCAGTACTTC | CASSPSGTSVPYEQYF
. | TRBJ1-4 | TRBV20-1 | many | TGCAGTGCTAGAGTGAAGAGGGAGGCTGAAAAACTGTTTTTT | CSARVKREAEKLFF
. | TRBJ2-2 | TRBV12-3/TRBV12-4 | many | TGTGCCAGCAGGGGGCAAAGGGGGGCCGGGGAGCTGTTTTTT | CASRGQRGAGELFF
. | TRBJ1-4 | TRBV7-2 | many | TGTGCCAGCAGCTCGAGAACTGAAAAACTGTTTTTT | CASSSRTEKLFF
. | TRBJ1-2 | TRBV15 | many | TGTGCCACCAGCGCTGGGGGAGGGGATAACTATGGCTACACCTTC | CATSAGGGDNYGYTF
. | TRBJ1-2 | TRBV30 | many | TGTGCCTGGACTTCTGCGGTGGAATCTGGCTACACCTTC | CAWTSAVESGYTF
. | TRBJ1-1 | TRBV9 | . | TGTGCCAGCAGCCCAAGACGTACAATGAACACTGAAGCTTTCTTT | CASSPRRTMNTEAFF
. | TRBJ2-5 | TRBV27 | many | TGTGTCCTCTGGGGGTACCAAGAGACCCAGTACTTC | CVLWGYQETQYF
. | TRBJ1-5 | TRBV10-1 | . | TGCGCCAGCAGTGAGGAGGGGCGGCGGGGTCAGCCCCAGCATTTT | CASSEEGRRGQPQHF
. | TRBJ2-3 | TRBV11-2 | many | TGTGCCAGCAGCTCTTCGGTAGGAGATGCCGGGAATACGCAGTATTTT | CASSSSVGDAGNTQYF
. | TRBJ2-5 | TRBV9 | many | TGTGCCAGCAGCGTAGGGGTTGAAGAGACCCAGTACTTC | CASSVGVEETQYF
. | TRBJ2-1 | TRBV6-1 | many | TGTGCCAGCAGTGTCGGGTGGGCTAGCGCATCGAGCTCCTACAATGAGCAGTTCTTC | CASSVGWASASSSYNEQFF
TRBD1 | TRBJ1-5 | TRBV28 | many | TGTGCCAGCGAGACCGGGACAGGGGGACTGCCCCAGCATTTT | CASETGTGGLPQHF
TRBD2 | TRBJ2-2 | TRBV3-1 | few | TGTGCCAGCAGCCAGTTGACTAGCGGGAGGGGGGAGCTGTTTTTT | CASSQLTSGRGELFF
. | TRBJ1-1 | TRBV19 | many | TGTGCCAGTCAAGGTGGCGGCCTGCCTGAAGCTTTCTTT | CASQGGGLPEAFF
. | TRBJ2-1 | TRBV20-1 | . | TGCAGTGTATATCAGGGGGCGGGAGTCGATGAGCAGTTCTTC | CSVYQGAGVDEQFF
TRBD2 | TRBJ2-1 | TRBV7-9 | many | TGTGCCAGCAGCTTATCGGAAGGACTAGCGGGTCCCTACAATGAGCAGTTCTTC | CASSLSEGLAGPYNEQFF
TRBD2 | TRBJ2-2 | TRBV6-2/TRBV6-3 | many | TGTGCCAGCGTGGGGACTAGCGGGAGTTATGCCACCGGGGAGCTGTTTTTT | CASVGTSGSYATGELFF
. | TRBJ1-1 | TRBV3-1 | few | TGTGCCAGCAGCCAAGGCGGGGGTCCTGAAGCTTTCTTT | CASSQGGGPEAFF
. | TRBJ1-1 | TRBV5-4 | . | TGTGCCAGCAGCTTAGTAGCTTTCTTT | CASSLVAFF
. | TRBJ2-5 | TRBV7-9 | many | TGTGCCAGCAGCTTGCCGCCCCTGCGGGAGACCCAGTACTTC | CASSLPPLRETQYF
. | TRBJ2-7 | TRBV30 | many | TGTGCCTGGGGGAGAGACACCTACGAGCAGTACTTC | CAWGRDTYEQYF
. | TRBJ2-1 | TRBV2 | many | TGTGCCAGCAGGTCTGGACTTTTGAGCTCCTACAATGAGCAGTTCTTC | CASRSGLLSSYNEQFF
TRBD1 | TRBJ1-2 | TRBV20-1 | many | TGCAGTGCTGCATGGGACAGTAACTATGGCTACACCTTC | CSAAWDSNYGYTF
. | TRBJ2-7 | TRBV3-1 | . | TGTGCCAGCAGCCCCTCGGGGGAGCCCCTTAGCTCCTACGAGCAGTACTTC | CASSPSGEPLSSYEQYF
TRBD2 | TRBJ2-1 | TRBV7-8 | . | TGTGCCAGCAGCTTAGCCAATAGCGGGATTATAAATGAGCAGTTCTTC | CASSLANSGIINEQFF
TRBD1 | TRBJ1-1 | TRBV29-1 | few | TGCAGCGTTGAAAGGGGTGCGACAGGGTGGGCTTTCTTT | CSVERGATGWAFF
. | TRBJ2-4 | TRBV6-1 | few | TGTGCCAGCATGAGATCGCCTGATAAGCTAGCCAAAAACATTCAGTACTTC | CASMRSPDKLAKNIQYF
TRBD2 | TRBJ2-2 | TRBV10-1 | few | TGCGCCAGCAGTGAGTCAGTAGCGGGGAAACTGTTTTTT | CASSESVAGKLFF
TRBD2 | TRBJ2-7 | TRBV12-3/TRBV12-4 | many | TGTGCCAGCAGTTTAAAAGGGCGGGGGGACTACGAGCAGTACTTC | CASSLKGRGDYEQYF